These T cell receptor beta chains were read from a single sample in a study of control samples from healthy donors and cancer patients. Using immunoSEQ multiplex PCR, the repertoire was profiled, and TCRdb retains in-frame clones only, with some absent. Found here are around 180,000 clones, about 90% of them singletons; the top ten hold approximately 2%. The specimen was blood. These TCRs come from a woman aged 40 to 49 in good health. Each CDR3 is given with its conserved first and last residue. The order of the fields is D gene, V gene, clone size, CDR3 length, J gene, CDR3 protein, CDR3 DNA. D genes are given only for firm matches. The size entry is marked missing in some rows and otherwise reads once, few, many or a size class.

>TRBD1|TRBV28|.|16|TRBJ1-2
CASSLETGGTSYGYTF
TGTGCCAGCAGTTTAGAGACAGGGGGAACTTCCTATGGCTACACCTTC
>TRBD2|TRBV7-6|.|16|TRBJ2-5
CASNLGWAGEQETQYF
TGTGCCAGCAACTTAGGGTGGGCGGGGGAGCAAGAGACCCAGTACTTC
>.|TRBV2|many|14|TRBJ1-6
CASSEVGDNSPLHF
TGTGCCAGCAGTGAAGTGGGGGATAATTCACCCCTCCACTTT
>.|TRBV2|.|15|TRBJ1-4
CAIHTGRPTNEKLFF
TGTGCCATCCATACGGGCCGCCCAACTAATGAAAAACTGTTTTTT
>.|TRBV27|.|13|TRBJ1-1
CASSLLENTEAFF
TGTGCCAGCAGTTTGCTGGAGAACACTGAAGCTTTCTTT
>.|TRBV5-1|.|14|TRBJ2-5
CASSLANGGETQYF
TGCGCCAGCAGCTTGGCGAACGGGGGAGAGACCCAGTACTTC
>TRBD1|TRBV18|many|14|TRBJ2-7
CASSPGQGFDEQYF
TGTGCCAGCTCACCGGGACAGGGCTTCGACGAGCAGTACTTC
>.|TRBV5-1|.|15|TRBJ2-1
CASSLDGGLYNEQFF
TGCGCCAGCAGCTTGGACGGGGGCCTTTACAATGAGCAGTTCTTC
>.|TRBV4-1|.|13|TRBJ1-2
CASSQDLQRGYTF
TGCGCCAGCAGCCAAGATCTCCAGAGAGGCTACACCTTC
>TRBD1|TRBV4-1|few|13|TRBJ1-6
CASSQGTGTPLHF
TGCGCCAGCAGCCAAGGGACAGGGACACCCCTCCACTTT
>.|TRBV6-5|.|15|TRBJ1-4
CASKGQGLSGEKLFF
TGTGCCAGCAAAGGCCAGGGGCTCTCAGGGGAAAAACTGTTTTTT
>TRBD1|TRBV19|.|14|TRBJ1-1
CASSADRGNTEAFF
TGTGCCAGTAGTGCCGACAGGGGGAACACTGAAGCTTTCTTT
>.|TRBV13|.|15|TRBJ1-4
CASSNRQWGNEKLFF
TGTGCCAGCAGCAACCGACAGTGGGGTAATGAAAAACTGTTTTTT